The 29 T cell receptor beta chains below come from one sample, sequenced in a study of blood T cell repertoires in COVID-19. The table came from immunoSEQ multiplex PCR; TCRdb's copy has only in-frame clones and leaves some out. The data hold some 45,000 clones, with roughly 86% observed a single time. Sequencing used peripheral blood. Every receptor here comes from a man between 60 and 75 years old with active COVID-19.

The CDR3, as DNA: TGTGCCACAGGGACAGGGAAAGTGAGCGGGGAGCTGTTTTTT. It yields the protein CATGTGKVSGELFF. This chain joins TRBV19 and TRBJ2-2; 9 bases are a match to TRBD1. The CDR3 totals 14 residues. Germline lookup yields CDR1 LNHDA and CDR2 SQIVND (reference sequence). The V segment lost 10 bases and the J segment 7 bases; nucleotides outside the gene matches: 10.

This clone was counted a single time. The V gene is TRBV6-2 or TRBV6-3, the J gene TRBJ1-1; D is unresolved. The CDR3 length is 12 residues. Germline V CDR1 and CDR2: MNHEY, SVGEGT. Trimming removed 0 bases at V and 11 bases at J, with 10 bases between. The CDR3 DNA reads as TGTGCCAGCAGTTACTCGGGCAGAGTGGCTTTCTTT. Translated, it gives CASSYSGRVAFF.

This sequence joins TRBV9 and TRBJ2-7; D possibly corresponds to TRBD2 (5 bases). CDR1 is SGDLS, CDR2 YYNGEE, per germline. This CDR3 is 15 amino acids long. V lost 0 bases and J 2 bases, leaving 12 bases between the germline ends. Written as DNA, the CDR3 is TGTGCCAGCAGCGTAGATGCTAGCTCAACCTACGAGCAGTACTTC. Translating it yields CASSVDASSTYEQYF.

Here the CDR3 DNA reads TGTGCCACCAGCAGGGACAGCACCTACGAGCAGTACTTC. It yields the protein CATSRDSTYEQYF. The V call is TRBV15, the J call TRBJ2-7, with a weak D call TRBD1 (6 bases). The CDR3 covers 13 residues. Trimming removed 3 bases at V and 2 bases at J, with 8 bases between. The germline V gene has CDR1 LNHNV and CDR2 YYDKDF (reference sequence).

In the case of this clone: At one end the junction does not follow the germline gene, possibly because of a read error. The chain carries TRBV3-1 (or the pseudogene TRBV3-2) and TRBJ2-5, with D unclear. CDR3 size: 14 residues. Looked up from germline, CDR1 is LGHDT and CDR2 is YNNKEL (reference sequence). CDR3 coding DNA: TGTGCCAGCAGCCAAGGTAGCTCCCAAGAGGCCCAGTACTTC. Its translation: CASSQGSSQEAQYF.

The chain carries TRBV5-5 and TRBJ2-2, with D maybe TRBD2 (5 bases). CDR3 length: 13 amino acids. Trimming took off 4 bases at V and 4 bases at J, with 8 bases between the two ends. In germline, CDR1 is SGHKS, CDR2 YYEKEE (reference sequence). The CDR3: CASSLSGTGELFF. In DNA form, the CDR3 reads TGTGCCAGCAGCCTGAGCGGCACCGGGGAGCTGTTTTTT.

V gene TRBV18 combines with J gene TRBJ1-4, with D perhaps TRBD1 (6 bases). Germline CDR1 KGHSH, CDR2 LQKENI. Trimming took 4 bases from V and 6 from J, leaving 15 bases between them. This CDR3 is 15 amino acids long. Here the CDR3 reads CASSLDRRGDEKLFF. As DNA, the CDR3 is TGTGCCAGCTCACTTGACAGGAGAGGGGATGAAAAACTGTTTTTT.

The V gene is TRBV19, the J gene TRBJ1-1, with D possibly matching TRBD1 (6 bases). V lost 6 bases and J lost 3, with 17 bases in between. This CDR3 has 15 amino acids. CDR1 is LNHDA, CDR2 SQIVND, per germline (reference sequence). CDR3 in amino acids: CASRARRGQDTEAFF. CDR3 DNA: TGTGCCAGTAGGGCAAGGCGGGGGCAGGACACTGAAGCTTTCTTT.

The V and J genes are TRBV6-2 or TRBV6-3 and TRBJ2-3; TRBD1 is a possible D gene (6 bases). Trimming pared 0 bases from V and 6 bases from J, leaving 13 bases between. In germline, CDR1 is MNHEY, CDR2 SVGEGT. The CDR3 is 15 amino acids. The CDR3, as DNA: TGTGCCAGCAGTTACTCTGACAGGCCCGCCGATACGCAGTATTTT. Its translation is CASSYSDRPADTQYF.

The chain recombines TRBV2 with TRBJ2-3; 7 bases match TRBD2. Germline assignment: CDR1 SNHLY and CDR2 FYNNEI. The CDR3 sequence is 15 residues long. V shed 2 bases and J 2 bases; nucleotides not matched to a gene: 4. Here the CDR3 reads CASSERAGNTDTQYF. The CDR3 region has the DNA TGTGCCAGCAGTGAACGAGCGGGGAACACAGATACGCAGTATTTT.

The CDR3 region is CASSPRAVSYEQYF. DNA for the CDR3: TGTGCCAGCAGCCCGAGAGCGGTCTCCTACGAGCAGTACTTC. The V and J genes are TRBV3-1 (or the pseudogene TRBV3-2) and TRBJ2-7; a possible D gene is TRBD2 (5 bases). The CDR3 runs to 14 residues. CDR1 is LGHDT and CDR2 is YNNKEL in the germline V gene (reference sequence). Trimming shortened V by 4 bases and J by 0 bases, and 10 bases separated the two germline ends.

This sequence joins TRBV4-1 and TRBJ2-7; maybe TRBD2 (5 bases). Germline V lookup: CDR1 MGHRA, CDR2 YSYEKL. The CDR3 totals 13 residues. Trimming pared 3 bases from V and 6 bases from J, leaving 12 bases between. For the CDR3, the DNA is TGCGCCAGCAGCCAGGCTGGTAGCGCCGAGCAGTACTTC. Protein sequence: CASSQAGSAEQYF.

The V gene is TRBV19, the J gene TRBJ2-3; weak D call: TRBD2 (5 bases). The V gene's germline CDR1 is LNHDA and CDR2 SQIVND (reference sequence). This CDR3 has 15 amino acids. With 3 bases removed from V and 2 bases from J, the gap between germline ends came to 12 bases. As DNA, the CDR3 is TGTGCCAGTAGTATCAATAGCGTTGACACAGATACGCAGTATTTT. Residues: CASSINSVDTDTQYF.

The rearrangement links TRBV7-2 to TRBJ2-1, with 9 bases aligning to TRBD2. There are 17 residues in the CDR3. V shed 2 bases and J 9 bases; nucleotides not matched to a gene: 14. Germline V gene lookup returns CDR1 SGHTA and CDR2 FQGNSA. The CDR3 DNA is TGTGCCAGCAGCTTAAGTTGGTGGGACACAGCGGGAGGTGAGCAGTTCTTC. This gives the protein CASSLSWWDTAGGEQFF.

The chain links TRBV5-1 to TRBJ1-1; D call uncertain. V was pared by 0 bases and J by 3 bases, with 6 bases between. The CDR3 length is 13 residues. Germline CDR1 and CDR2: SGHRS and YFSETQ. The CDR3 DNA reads TGCGCCAGCAGCTTGGCCCGGGACACTGAAGCTTTCTTT. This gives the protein CASSLARDTEAFF.

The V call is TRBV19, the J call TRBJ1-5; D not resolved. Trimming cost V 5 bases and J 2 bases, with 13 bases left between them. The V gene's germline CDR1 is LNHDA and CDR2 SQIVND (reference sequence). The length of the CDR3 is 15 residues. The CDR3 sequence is CASSLIGSGNQPQHF. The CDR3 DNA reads TGTGCCAGTAGTCTTATTGGTTCGGGCAATCAGCCCCAGCATTTT.

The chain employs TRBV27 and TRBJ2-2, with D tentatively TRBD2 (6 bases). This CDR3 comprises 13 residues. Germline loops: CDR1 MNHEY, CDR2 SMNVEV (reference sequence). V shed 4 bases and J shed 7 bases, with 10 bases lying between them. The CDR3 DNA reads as TGTGCCAGCAGTTCTGGGGAGGTCGGGGAGCTGTTTTTT. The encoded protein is CASSSGEVGELFF.

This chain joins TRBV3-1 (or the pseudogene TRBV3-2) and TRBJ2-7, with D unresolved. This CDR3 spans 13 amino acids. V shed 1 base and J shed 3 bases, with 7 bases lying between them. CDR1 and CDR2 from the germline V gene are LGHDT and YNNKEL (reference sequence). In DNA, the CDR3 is TGTGCCAGCAGCCAAGCTGGGCGCTACGAGCAGTACTTC. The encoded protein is CASSQAGRYEQYF.

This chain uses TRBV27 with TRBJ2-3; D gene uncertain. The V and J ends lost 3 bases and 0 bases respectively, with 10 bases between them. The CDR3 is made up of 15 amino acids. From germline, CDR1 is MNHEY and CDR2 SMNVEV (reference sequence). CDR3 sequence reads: CASSFDTYSTDTQYF. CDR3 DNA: TGTGCCAGCAGTTTCGATACTTATAGCACAGATACGCAGTATTTT.

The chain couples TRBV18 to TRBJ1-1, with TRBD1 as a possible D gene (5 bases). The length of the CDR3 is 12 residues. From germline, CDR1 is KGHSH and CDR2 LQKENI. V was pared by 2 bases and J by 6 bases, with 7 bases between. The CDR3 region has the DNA TGTGCCAGCTCACCAGGGGGGTCTGAAGCTTTCTTT. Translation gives CASSPGGSEAFF.

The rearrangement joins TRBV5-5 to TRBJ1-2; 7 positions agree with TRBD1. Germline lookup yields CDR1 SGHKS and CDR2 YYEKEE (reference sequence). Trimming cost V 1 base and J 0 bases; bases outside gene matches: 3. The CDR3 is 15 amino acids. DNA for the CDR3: TGTGCCAGCAGCTTGACAGGGGAATCTAACTATGGCTACACCTTC. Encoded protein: CASSLTGESNYGYTF.

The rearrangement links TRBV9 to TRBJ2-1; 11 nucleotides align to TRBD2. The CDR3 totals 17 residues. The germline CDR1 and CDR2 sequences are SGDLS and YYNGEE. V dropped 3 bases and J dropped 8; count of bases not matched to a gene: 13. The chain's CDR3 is CASSAPLSGRARDEQFF. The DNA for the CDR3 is TGTGCCAGCAGCGCCCCCCTTAGCGGGAGGGCCAGGGATGAGCAGTTCTTC.

Here the CDR3 DNA reads TGTGCCAGCTCACCAGCGCGGACAGGGGGTCCCGTATTCGATGAGCAGTTCTTC. Translating gives CASSPARTGGPVFDEQFF. The J gene is TRBJ2-1, the V gene TRBV18, with 10 bases fitting TRBD1. The CDR3 contains 18 residues. Trimming took 2 bases from V and 8 from J; bases not matched to a gene: 15. The V gene's germline CDR1 is KGHSH and CDR2 LQKENI.

The CDR3 loop is CASSPGQRVYGYTF. CDR3 DNA sequence: TGTGCCAGCAGCCCGGGACAGCGGGTCTATGGCTACACCTTC. The V call is TRBV28, the J call TRBJ1-2, with 7 positions matching TRBD1. This CDR3 is 14 amino acids long. Germline CDR1 MDHEN, CDR2 SYDVKM. V lost 6 bases to trimming and J lost 4 bases; unmatched junction nucleotides: 8.

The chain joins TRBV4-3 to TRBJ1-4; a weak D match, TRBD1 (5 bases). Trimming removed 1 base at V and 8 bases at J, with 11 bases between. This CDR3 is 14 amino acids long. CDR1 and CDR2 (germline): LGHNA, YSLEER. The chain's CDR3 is CASSQGLTGEKLFF. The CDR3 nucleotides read TGCGCCAGCAGCCAAGGGTTAACAGGCGAAAAACTGTTTTTT.

The CDR3 DNA reads as TGTGCCAGCAGCTTGGGACGGGAGAATTCACCCCTCCACTTT. Protein sequence: CASSLGRENSPLHF. The chain employs TRBV7-3 and TRBJ1-6; tentatively, D is TRBD1 (5 bases). From germline, CDR1 is SGHTA and CDR2 FQGTGA. The length of the CDR3 is 14 residues. Trimming left V 3 bases short and J 7 bases short, with 10 bases between.

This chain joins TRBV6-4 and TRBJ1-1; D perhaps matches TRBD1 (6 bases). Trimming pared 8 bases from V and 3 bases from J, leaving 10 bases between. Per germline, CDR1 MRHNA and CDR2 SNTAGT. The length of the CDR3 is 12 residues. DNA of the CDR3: TGTGCCAGCGCTCAGGGGCACACTGAAGCTTTCTTT. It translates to CASAQGHTEAFF.

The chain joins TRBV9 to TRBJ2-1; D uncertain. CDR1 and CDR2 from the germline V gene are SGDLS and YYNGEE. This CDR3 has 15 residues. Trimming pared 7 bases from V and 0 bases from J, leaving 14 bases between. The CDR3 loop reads CASGPWRSSYNEQFF. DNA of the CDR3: TGTGCCAGCGGTCCTTGGCGGAGCTCCTACAATGAGCAGTTCTTC. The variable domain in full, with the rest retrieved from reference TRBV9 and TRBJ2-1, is DSGVTQTPKHLITATGQRVTLRCSPRSGDLSVYWYQQSLDQGLQFLIQYYNGEERAKGNILERFSAQQFPDLHSELNLSSLELGDSALYFCASGPWRSSYNEQFFGPGTRLTVL.

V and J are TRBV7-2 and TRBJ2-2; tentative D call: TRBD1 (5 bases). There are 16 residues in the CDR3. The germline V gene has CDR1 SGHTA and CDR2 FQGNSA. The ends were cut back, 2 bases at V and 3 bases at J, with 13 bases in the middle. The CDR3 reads CASSLSAQGDTGELFF. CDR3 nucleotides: TGTGCCAGCAGCTTATCTGCCCAGGGCGACACCGGGGAGCTGTTTTTT.